Listed below are T cell receptor beta chains from one sample, sequenced in a study of spatial heterogeneity in lung cancer. TCRdb re-called the 5' RACE reads with MiXCR, one entry per CDR3 protein. The sample includes 110,000 or so distinct CDR3 sequences, about 10% of them seen just once. The specimen was PBMCs, collected at follow-up. These receptors originate from a female donor with early-stage non-small cell lung cancer. CDR3s include the opening cysteine and the closing phenylalanine or tryptophan. Some rows have no size entry. The others give once, few or many, or a class for an expanded clone.

j_gene	abundance	v_gene	CDR3aa
TRBJ2-1	few	TRBV7-3	CASSLSGDRVSEQFF
TRBJ2-1	many	TRBV29-1	CSVGPGLEQFF
TRBJ2-7	few	TRBV20-1	CSARVSLTFSYEQYF
TRBJ2-1	few	TRBV2	CASSEPGSFNNEQFF
TRBJ2-1	NA	TRBV7-2	CASSFGVGHNEQFF
TRBJ1-2	NA	TRBV18	CASSPGTVNYGYTF
TRBJ2-3	NA	TRBV3-1	CASSQRGLRTDTQYF
TRBJ2-3	few	TRBV11-2	CASSFYIRNTQYF
TRBJ2-4	NA	TRBV5-1	CASSLGADGDIQYF
TRBJ1-4	NA	TRBV28	CASSLIVPGDEKLFF
TRBJ2-3	NA	TRBV7-9	CASSHEGRTDTQYF
TRBJ2-3	many	TRBV4-3	CASSQLASDTQYF
TRBJ1-4	few	TRBV7-9	CASSFFGSHEKLFF
TRBJ2-3	few	TRBV24-1	CATSDYVAGETDTQYF
TRBJ1-2	many	TRBV9	CASSVAWSTGLHYGYTF
TRBJ2-5	many	TRBV7-9	CASSRGTGTSKETQYF